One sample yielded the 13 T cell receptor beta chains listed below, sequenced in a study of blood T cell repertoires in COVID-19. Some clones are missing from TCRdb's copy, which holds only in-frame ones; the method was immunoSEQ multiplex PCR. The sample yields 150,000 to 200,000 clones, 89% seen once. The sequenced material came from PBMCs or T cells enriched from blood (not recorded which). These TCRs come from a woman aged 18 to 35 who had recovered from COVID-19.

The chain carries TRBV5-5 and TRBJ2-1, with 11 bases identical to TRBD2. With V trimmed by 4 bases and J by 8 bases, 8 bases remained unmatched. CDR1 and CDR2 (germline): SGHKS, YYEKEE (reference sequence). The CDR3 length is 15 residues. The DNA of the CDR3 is TGTGCCAGCAGCGCCGCACTAGCGGGAGTCTATGAGCAGTTCTTC. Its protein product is CASSAALAGVYEQFF.

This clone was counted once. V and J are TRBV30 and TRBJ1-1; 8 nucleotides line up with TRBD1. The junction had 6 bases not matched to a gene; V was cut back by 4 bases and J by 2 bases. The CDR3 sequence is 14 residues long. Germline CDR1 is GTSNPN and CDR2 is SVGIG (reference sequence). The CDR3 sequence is CAWKQGGGNTEAFF. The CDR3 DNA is TGTGCCTGGAAACAGGGGGGGGGAAACACTGAAGCTTTCTTT.

The CDR3 is CASSYRGTGELFF. CDR3 nucleotides: TGTGCCAGCAGTTACAGGGGGACCGGGGAGCTGTTTTTT. The chain couples TRBV6-5 to TRBJ2-2, with TRBD1 as a possible D gene (6 bases). Germline CDR1 MNHEY, CDR2 SVGAGI. Between the trimmed V and J ends, which lost 2 bases and 5 bases, there was a span of 6 bases. This CDR3 spans 13 amino acids.

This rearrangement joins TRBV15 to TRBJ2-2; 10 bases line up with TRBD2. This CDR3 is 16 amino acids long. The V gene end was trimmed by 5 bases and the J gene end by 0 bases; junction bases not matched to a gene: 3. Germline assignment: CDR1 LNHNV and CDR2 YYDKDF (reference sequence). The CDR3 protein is CATSLAGGSNTGELFF. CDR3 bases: TGTGCCACCAGCTTAGCGGGAGGTTCGAACACCGGGGAGCTGTTTTTT.

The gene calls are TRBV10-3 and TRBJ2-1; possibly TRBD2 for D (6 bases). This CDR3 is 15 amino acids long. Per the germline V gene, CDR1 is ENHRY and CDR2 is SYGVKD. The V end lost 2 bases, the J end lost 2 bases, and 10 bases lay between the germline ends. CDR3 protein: CAISETSPAYNEQFF. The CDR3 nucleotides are TGTGCCATCAGTGAGACTAGCCCAGCCTACAATGAGCAGTTCTTC.

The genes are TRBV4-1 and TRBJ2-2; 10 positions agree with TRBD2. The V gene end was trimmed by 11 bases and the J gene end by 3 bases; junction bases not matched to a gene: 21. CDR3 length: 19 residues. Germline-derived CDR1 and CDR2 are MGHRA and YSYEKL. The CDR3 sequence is CAPRRRVLAGEGDTGELFF. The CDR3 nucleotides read TGCGCCCCCCGCCGACGGGTGCTAGCGGGAGAAGGGGACACCGGGGAGCTGTTTTTT.

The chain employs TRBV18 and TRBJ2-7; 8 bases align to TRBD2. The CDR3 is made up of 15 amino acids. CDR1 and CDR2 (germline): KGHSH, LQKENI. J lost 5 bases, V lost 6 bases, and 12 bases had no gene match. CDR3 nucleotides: TGTGCCAGCTCGTCTCTCCGGGGGGGAGGCGACGAGCAGTACTTC. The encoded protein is CASSSLRGGGDEQYF.

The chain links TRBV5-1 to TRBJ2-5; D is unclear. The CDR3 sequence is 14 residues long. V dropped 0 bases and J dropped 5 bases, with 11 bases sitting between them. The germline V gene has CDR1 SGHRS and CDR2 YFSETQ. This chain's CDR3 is CASSLDTNPETQYF. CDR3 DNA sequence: TGCGCCAGCAGCTTGGACACGAACCCGGAGACCCAGTACTTC. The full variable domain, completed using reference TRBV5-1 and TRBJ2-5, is KAGVTQTPRYLIKTRGQQVTLSCSPISGHRSVSWYQQTPGQGLQFLFEYFSETQRNKGNFPGRFSGRQFSNSRSEMNVSTLELGDSALYLCASSLDTNPETQYFGPGTRLLVL.

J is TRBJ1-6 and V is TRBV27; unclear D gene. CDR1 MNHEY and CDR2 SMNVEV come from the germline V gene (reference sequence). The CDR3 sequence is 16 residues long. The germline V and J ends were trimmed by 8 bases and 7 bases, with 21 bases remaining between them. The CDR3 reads CASHQMAGSTNSPLHF. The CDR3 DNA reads TGTGCCAGCCACCAGATGGCAGGATCCACCAATTCACCCCTCCACTTT.

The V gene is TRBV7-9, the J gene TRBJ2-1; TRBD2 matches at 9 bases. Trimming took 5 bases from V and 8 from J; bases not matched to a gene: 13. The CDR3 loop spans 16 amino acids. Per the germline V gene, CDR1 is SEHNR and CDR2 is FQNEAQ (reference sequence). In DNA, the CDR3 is TGTGCCAGCAGCACCAATTGGGGGACTAGCCCCCATGAGCAGTTCTTC. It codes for CASSTNWGTSPHEQFF. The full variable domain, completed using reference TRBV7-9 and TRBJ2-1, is DTGVSQNPRHKITKRGQNVTFRCDPISEHNRLYWYRQTLGQGPEFLTYFQNEAQLEKSRLLSDRFSAERPKGSFSTLEIQRTEQGDSAMYLCASSTNWGTSPHEQFFGPGTRLTVL.

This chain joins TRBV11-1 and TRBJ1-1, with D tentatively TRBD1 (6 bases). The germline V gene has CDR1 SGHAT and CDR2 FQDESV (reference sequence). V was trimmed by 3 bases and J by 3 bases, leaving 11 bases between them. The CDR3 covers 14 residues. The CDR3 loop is CASSFRTEHTEAFF. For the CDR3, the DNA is TGTGCCAGCAGCTTCCGGACAGAACACACTGAAGCTTTCTTT.

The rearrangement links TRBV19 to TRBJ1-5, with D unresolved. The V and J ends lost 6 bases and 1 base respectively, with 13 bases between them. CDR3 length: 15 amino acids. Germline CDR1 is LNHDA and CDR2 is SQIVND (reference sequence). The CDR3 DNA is TGTGCCAGTAGAGCGTCGGCCGGGAGCAATCAGCCCCAGCATTTT. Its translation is CASRASAGSNQPQHF.

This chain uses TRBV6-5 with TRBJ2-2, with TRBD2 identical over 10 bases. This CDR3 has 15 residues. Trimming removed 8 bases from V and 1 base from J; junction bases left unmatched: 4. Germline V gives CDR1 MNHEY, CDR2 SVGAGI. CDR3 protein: CASRRTSGNTGELFF. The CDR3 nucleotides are TGTGCCAGCCGCCGGACTAGCGGGAACACCGGGGAGCTGTTTTTT.